The T cell receptor (beta chain) under discussion was sequenced for a study of cytomegalovirus exposure and HLA in healthy donors. Per germline, CDR1 MNHEY and CDR2 SMNVEV (reference sequence). Trimming pared 0 bases from V and 5 bases from J, leaving 13 bases between. The CDR3 covers 16 residues. Regarding the study as a whole: Analysis was carried out at a later point, and it linked a missense DCLRE1C variant to TCR beta V- and J-gene trimming. Most CMV-associated TCR beta chains were later found to appear HLA-restricted.

As concerns this clone: Its antigen remains unknown.

PCR primers comprised 60 Vbeta and 13 Jbeta primers. Assay used: immunoSEQ multiplex PCR; TCRdb lists only in-frame clones, some missing. The repertoire table contains roughly 220,000 clones. The chain links TRBV27 to TRBJ2-2; tentative D call: TRBD2 (6 bases). This TCR was recovered from a girl aged 2 to 9 in good health and CMV-seropositive. Sequencing input: PBMCs. CDR3 DNA sequence: TGTGCCAGCAGTTTATCGAATAGCGGAAAGACCGGGGAGCTGTTTTTT. Residues: CASSLSNSGKTGELFF.